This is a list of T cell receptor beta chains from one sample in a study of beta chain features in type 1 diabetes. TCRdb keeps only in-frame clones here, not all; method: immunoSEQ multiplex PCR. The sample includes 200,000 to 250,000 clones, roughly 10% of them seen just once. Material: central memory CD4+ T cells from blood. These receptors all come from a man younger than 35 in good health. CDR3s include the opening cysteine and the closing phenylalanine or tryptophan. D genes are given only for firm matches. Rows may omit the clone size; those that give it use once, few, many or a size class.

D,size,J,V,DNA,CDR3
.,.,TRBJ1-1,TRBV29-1,TGCAGCTCAGGGATGGGGACTGAAGCTTTCTTT,CSSGMGTEAFF
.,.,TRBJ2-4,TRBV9,TGTGCCAGCAGCTCCCGATCGTCGGGAAACATTCAGTACTTC,CASSSRSSGNIQYF
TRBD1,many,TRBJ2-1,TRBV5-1,TGCGCCAGCAGCGAGGGACAGGGGAAGGGCAATGAGCAGTTCTTC,CASSEGQGKGNEQFF
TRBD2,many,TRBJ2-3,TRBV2,TGTGCCAGCACCGGGACTAGCGCGAATACGCAGTATTTT,CASTGTSANTQYF
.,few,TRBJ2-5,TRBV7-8,TGTGCCAGCAGCTTAGCTAACCAAGAGACCCAGTACTTC,CASSLANQETQYF
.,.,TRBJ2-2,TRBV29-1,TGCAGCGTTGGGACAACGAACACCGGGGAGCTGTTTTTT,CSVGTTNTGELFF
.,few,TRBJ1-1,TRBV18,TGTGCCAGCTCACCACCGGGACGGGCGAACACTGAAGCTTTCTTT,CASSPPGRANTEAFF
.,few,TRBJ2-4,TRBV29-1,TGCAGCGTTGGAGTCCCGGCGGCTACCAAAAACATTCAGTACTTC,CSVGVPAATKNIQYF
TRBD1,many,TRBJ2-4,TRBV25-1,TGTGCCAGCAGGACAGGGGGCCAAGGAAACATTCAGTACTTC,CASRTGGQGNIQYF
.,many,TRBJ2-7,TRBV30,TGTGCCTGGGAGACAGGTTCCTACGAGCAGTACTTC,CAWETGSYEQYF
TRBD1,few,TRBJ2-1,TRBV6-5,TGTGCCAGCCGTCTGGGACAGGGATCCTACAATGAGCAGTTCTTC,CASRLGQGSYNEQFF
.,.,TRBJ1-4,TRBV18,TGTGCCAGCTCACCACCGTCGGGGAGCGACGAAAAACTGTTTTTT,CASSPPSGSDEKLFF
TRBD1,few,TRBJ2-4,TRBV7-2,TGTGCCAGCAGCATAAAGGACAGGGGGTTGAACATTCAGTACTTC,CASSIKDRGLNIQYF
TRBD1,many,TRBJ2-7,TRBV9,TGTGCCAGCAGCCCGGCGACAGGGGGCGAGCAGTACTTC,CASSPATGGEQYF
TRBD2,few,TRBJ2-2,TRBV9,TGTGCCAGCAGCGTAGACCTAGCGGGAGTGAACACCGGGGAGCTGTTTTTT,CASSVDLAGVNTGELFF
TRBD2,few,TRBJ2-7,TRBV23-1,TGCGCCAGCACTAGCGGGAGGGCCAGAGGCGAGCAGTACTTC,CASTSGRARGEQYF
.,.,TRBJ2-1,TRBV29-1,TGCAGCGTCCTCATGAGTGGGGGGTATGAGCAGTTCTTC,CSVLMSGGYEQFF
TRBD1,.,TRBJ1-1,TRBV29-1,TGCAGCGTTGCAAGGGGACAGACAAACACTGAAGCTTTCTTT,CSVARGQTNTEAFF
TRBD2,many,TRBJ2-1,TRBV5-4,TGTGCCAGCAGCTTGGAAAGCGGGAGGGGAAATGAGCAGTTCTTC,CASSLESGRGNEQFF
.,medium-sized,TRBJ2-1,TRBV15,TGTGCCACCAGCAGAGATCGTCGGGACCCGACCTTCTATGAGCAGTTCTTC,CATSRDRRDPTFYEQFF
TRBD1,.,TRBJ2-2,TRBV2,TGTGCCAGCAGACGGGACAGGGGGAGGACCGGGGAGCTGTTTTTT,CASRRDRGRTGELFF
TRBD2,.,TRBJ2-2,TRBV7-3,TGTGCCAGCAGCTTTAATTCCGGGAGGTCCGGGGAGCTGTTTTTT,CASSFNSGRSGELFF
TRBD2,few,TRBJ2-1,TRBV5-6,TGTGCCAGCAGCCATACTAGCGGGAGCGCCGATGAGCAGTTCTTC,CASSHTSGSADEQFF
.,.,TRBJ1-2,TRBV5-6,TGTGCCAGCAGCTTGCTCTCCAGGGTTGGCGGCTACACCTTC,CASSLLSRVGGYTF
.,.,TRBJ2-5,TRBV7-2,TGTGCCAGCAGCTTAGCGAGGGAGACCCAGTACTTC,CASSLARETQYF
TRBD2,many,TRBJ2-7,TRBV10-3,TGTGCCATAGGACTAGCGGGAGTATCCAACGAGCAGTACTTC,CAIGLAGVSNEQYF
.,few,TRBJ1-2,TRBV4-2,TGTGCCAGCGGCACTTCGGGCTGGGACTATGGCTACACCTTC,CASGTSGWDYGYTF
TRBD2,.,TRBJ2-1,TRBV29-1,TGCAGCGTCTTAGCGGGGAGCTCCTACAATGAGCAGTTCTTC,CSVLAGSSYNEQFF
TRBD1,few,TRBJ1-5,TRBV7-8,TGTGCCAGCAGCTCTCGACCGGGACAGGGGAGGCAGCCCCAGCATTTT,CASSSRPGQGRQPQHF
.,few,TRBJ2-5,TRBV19,TGTGCCAGTAGTACCACCTTTAGGGAGACCCAGTACTTC,CASSTTFRETQYF
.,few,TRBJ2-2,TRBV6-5,TGTGCCAGCGGCGCGTTGAACACCGGGGAGCTGTTTTTT,CASGALNTGELFF
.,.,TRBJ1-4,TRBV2,TGTGCCAGCAGTGTCCGCCAGAATGAAAAACTGTTTTTT,CASSVRQNEKLFF
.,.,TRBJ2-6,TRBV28,TGTGCCAGCAGTTTACCAGGTTACGGGGCCAACGTCCTGACTTTC,CASSLPGYGANVLTF
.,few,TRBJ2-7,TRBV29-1,TGCAGCGGAATAGGGGACAAATCCTACGAGCAGTACTTC,CSGIGDKSYEQYF
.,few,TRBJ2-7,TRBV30,TGTGCCTGGAGGACCCCGGGCGGGCCCAGGGAGCAGTACTTC,CAWRTPGGPREQYF
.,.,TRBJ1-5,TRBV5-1,TGCGCCAGCAGCTTGGAAGGGAACAATCAGCCCCAGCATTTT,CASSLEGNNQPQHF
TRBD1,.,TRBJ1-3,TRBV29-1,TGCAGCGTTCTGACAGGGGCTTCTGGAAACACCATATATTTT,CSVLTGASGNTIYF
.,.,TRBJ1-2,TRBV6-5,TGTGCCAGCACCACTTCGAGCAATGGCTACACCTTC,CASTTSSNGYTF
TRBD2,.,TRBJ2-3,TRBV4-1,TGCGCCAGCAGCCGTAGCGGGTACGGCACAGATACGCAGTATTTT,CASSRSGYGTDTQYF
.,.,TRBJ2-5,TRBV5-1,TGCGCCAGCAGCAACGCGGGACCCAGCCAAGAGACCCAGTACTTC,CASSNAGPSQETQYF
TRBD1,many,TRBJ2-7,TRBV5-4,TGTGCCAGCAGCCCACAGATACCGGGACAGCCCTTATACGAGCAGTACTTC,CASSPQIPGQPLYEQYF
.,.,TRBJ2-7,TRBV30,TGTGCCTGGAGTCCAACAGGGCGGCAGTACTTC,CAWSPTGRQYF
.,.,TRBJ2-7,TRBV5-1,TGCGCCAGCAGCTTGCCAGCCTACGAGCAGTACTTC,CASSLPAYEQYF
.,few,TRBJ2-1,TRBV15,TGTGCCACCAGCAGAGACACGGGGGACAATGAGCAGTTCTTC,CATSRDTGDNEQFF
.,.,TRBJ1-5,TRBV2,TGTGCCAGCAGTGACAGGAACAAGGATCAGCCCCAGCATTTT,CASSDRNKDQPQHF